This T cell receptor (beta chain) originates from a study of control samples from healthy donors and cancer patients. Profiling relied on immunoSEQ multiplex PCR, and the TCRdb table lists in-frame clones only, not all of them. This sample has approximately 100,000 clones, with around 89% found just once. The germline CDR1 and CDR2 sequences are SGHRS and YFSETQ. This CDR3 spans 14 amino acids. V was shortened by 4 bases and J by 2 bases, with 12 bases between the two germline ends. Source material: PBMCs. The receptor comes from a man in his 60s with lung cancer. The chain carries TRBV5-1 and TRBJ1-2; the D is unclear. CDR3 region: CASSSPPINYGYTF. In DNA, the CDR3 is TGCGCCAGCAGCAGTCCCCCAATCAACTATGGCTACACCTTC.